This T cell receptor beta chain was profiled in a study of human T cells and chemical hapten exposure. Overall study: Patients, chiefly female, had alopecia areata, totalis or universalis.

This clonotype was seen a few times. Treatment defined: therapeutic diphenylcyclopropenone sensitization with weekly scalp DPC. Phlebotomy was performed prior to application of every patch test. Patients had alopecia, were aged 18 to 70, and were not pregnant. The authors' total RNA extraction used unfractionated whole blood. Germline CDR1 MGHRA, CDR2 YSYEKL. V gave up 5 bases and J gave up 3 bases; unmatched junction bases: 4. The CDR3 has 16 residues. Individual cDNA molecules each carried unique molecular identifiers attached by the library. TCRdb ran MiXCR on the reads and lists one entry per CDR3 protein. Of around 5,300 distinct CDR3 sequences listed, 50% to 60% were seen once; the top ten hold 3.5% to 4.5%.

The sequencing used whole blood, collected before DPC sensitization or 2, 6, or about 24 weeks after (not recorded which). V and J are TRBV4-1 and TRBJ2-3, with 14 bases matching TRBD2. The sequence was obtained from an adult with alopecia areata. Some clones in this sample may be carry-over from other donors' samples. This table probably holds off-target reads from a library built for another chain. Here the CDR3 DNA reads TGCGCCAGCAGCAGACTAGCGGGAGGGCCAACAGATACGCAGTATTTT. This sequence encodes CASSRLAGGPTDTQYF.